Listed below are T cell receptor beta chains from one sample, sequenced in a study of T cells after yellow fever vaccination. In TCRdb, the 5' RACE reads were re-called with MiXCR into one record per CDR3 protein. The repertoire holds about 340,000 distinct CDR3 sequences, with 7.5% to 9% as singletons. Sample: PBMCs, taken on the day of the first yellow fever vaccination. The receptors stem from a man between 18 and 35 years old who received the YFV17D yellow fever vaccine. CDR3s include the opening cysteine and the closing phenylalanine or tryptophan. A D gene is named only where the DNA matches it firmly. Clone size appears in some rows only: once, few, many, or a class for an expanded clone.

J gene,D gene,clone size,V gene,CDR3 protein,CDR3 DNA
TRBJ2-4,-,few,TRBV5-1,CASQTGLAAKNIQYF,TGCGCCAGCCAAACGGGACTGGCAGCCAAAAACATTCAGTACTTC
TRBJ1-1,-,many,TRBV6-5,CASSYLSAGATEAFF,TGTGCCAGCAGTTACCTCTCCGCAGGGGCCACTGAAGCTTTCTTT
TRBJ2-5,-,few,TRBV7-6,CASSTRPQETQYF,TGTGCCAGCAGCACCCGACCTCAAGAGACCCAGTACTTC
TRBJ2-5,TRBD1,-,TRBV12-3/TRBV12-4,CASTHWDSTQYF,TGTGCCAGCACCCACTGGGACAGCACCCAGTACTTC
TRBJ1-4,-,few,TRBV6-5,CASSYSFERGEKLFF,TGTGCCAGCAGTTACTCGTTCGAGCGGGGCGAAAAACTGTTTTTT
TRBJ1-2,-,-,TRBV4-3,CASSQEARGWGKGYTF,TGCGCCAGCAGCCAAGAGGCGCGAGGGTGGGGGAAAGGCTACACCTTC
TRBJ2-1,-,many,TRBV4-3,CASSHPGNEQFF,TGCGCCAGCAGCCATCCCGGCAATGAGCAGTTCTTC
TRBJ2-7,-,-,TRBV4-3,CASSQDSGGVTLYEQYF,TGCGCCAGCAGCCAAGATAGCGGAGGGGTCACTCTCTACGAGCAGTACTTC
TRBJ1-5,-,-,TRBV29-1,CSVGQSNQPQHF,TGCAGCGTTGGGCAGAGCAATCAGCCCCAGCATTTT
TRBJ2-5,-,few,TRBV5-4,CASSFSRQEETQYF,TGTGCCAGCAGCTTTTCGCGGCAGGAAGAGACCCAGTACTTC
TRBJ1-5,-,-,TRBV28,CASAMTGNQPQHF,TGTGCCAGCGCTATGACAGGCAATCAGCCCCAGCATTTT
TRBJ2-1,TRBD2,-,TRBV11-2,CASSPVGGDYNEQFF,TGTGCCAGCAGCCCCGTGGGGGGGGACTACAATGAGCAGTTCTTC
TRBJ1-6,-,few,TRBV20-1,CSASLSGGLHF,TGCAGTGCTAGCCTGAGCGGGGGCCTCCACTTT
TRBJ1-1,TRBD1,few,TRBV29-1,CSVETGLNTEAFF,TGCAGCGTGGAGACAGGGCTAAACACTGAAGCTTTCTTT
TRBJ1-4,-,-,TRBV19,CASSIGGFGEKLFF,TGTGCCAGTAGTATAGGCGGATTTGGAGAAAAACTGTTTTTT
TRBJ2-5,-,few,TRBV7-9,CASSFLEEGAKETQYF,TGTGCCAGCAGCTTCTTAGAAGAAGGGGCGAAAGAGACCCAGTACTTC
TRBJ2-7,TRBD1,few,TRBV7-9,CASSPTGVGEQYF,TGTGCCAGCAGCCCGACAGGGGTGGGGGAGCAGTACTTC
TRBJ2-1,-,few,TRBV28,CASGWNEQFF,TGTGCCAGCGGTTGGAATGAGCAGTTCTTC
TRBJ2-7,-,many,TRBV6-2/TRBV6-3,CASSKTQGSYEQYF,TGTGCCAGCAGTAAAACCCAGGGGAGCTACGAGCAGTACTTC
TRBJ1-1,-,many,TRBV7-2,CASSSDRNTEAFF,TGTGCCAGCAGCTCCGACAGGAACACTGAAGCTTTCTTT
TRBJ2-5,-,-,TRBV20-1,CSAAHVGVQETQYF,TGCAGTGCTGCCCATGTCGGGGTACAAGAGACCCAGTACTTC
TRBJ1-5,TRBD1,few,TRBV20-1,CSATGTADQPQHF,TGCAGTGCTACCGGGACAGCCGATCAGCCCCAGCATTTT
TRBJ2-7,TRBD1,few,TRBV30,CAWNRTGGVSYEQYF,TGTGCCTGGAACCGGACAGGGGGCGTCTCCTACGAGCAGTACTTC